The 19 T cell receptor beta chains reported below all come from one sample, sequenced in a study of graft-versus-host responses after intestinal transplantation. Repertoires were generated with immunoSEQ multiplex PCR, while TCRdb's copy carries only in-frame clones and drops some. Of 49,000 or so clones listed, roughly 93% were seen once; the top ten hold about 5.5%. Sequences were derived from PBMCs, sampled about 800 days after a first intestinal transplant, on the day of a second. The receptors derive from a human patient who received an intestinal transplant, so some T cells may come from the graft donor.

About this clone: The germline gene is not matched at one end of the junction; a read error may be the cause. The chain joins TRBV5-3 to TRBJ2-2, with D maybe TRBD2 (6 bases). TRBV5-3 is flagged as an ORF with uncertain function. The CDR3 runs 17 residues. CDR3 coding DNA: TGTGCCAGAAGCACGGTAAGCGGGCCCCACGAACACCGGGGAGCTGTTTTT. Encoded protein: CARSTVSGPHEHRGAVF.

About this clone itself: The germline gene is not matched at one end of the junction; a read error may be the cause. The V and J genes are TRBV6-1 and TRBJ1-2; D may be TRBD1 (5 bases). Germline V lookup: CDR1 MNHNS, CDR2 SASEGT. The CDR3 runs to 14 residues. CDR3 in amino acids: CASSGTGRLYGCTF. The DNA for the CDR3 is TGTGCCAGCAGTGGCACAGGCCGTCTCTATGGCTGCACCTTC.

The sample holds one count of this clone. The J gene is TRBJ2-2, the V gene TRBV5-1; 8 bases agree with TRBD2. Germline values: CDR1 SGHRS, CDR2 YFSETQ. The CDR3 length is 15 residues. J lost 1 base, V lost 4 bases, and 3 bases had no gene match. The CDR3 DNA reads TGCGCCAGCAGCCCTGGGACTAGGAACACCGGGGAGCTGTTTTTT. Translated, it gives CASSPGTRNTGELFF. Complete variable domain (other parts from reference TRBV5-1 and TRBJ2-2): KAGVTQTPRYLIKTRGQQVTLSCSPISGHRSVSWYQQTPGQGLQFLFEYFSETQRNKGNFPGRFSGRQFSNSRSEMNVSTLELGDSALYLCASSPGTRNTGELFFGEGSRLTVL.

The chain carries TRBV9 and TRBJ2-5; 7 positions match TRBD2. This CDR3 has 15 residues. CDR1 and CDR2 (germline): SGDLS, YYNGEE. The V gene end was trimmed by 4 bases and the J gene end by 5 bases; junction bases not matched to a gene: 11. CDR3 region: CASSPPRGGSETQYF. Here the CDR3 DNA reads TGTGCCAGCAGCCCTCCCCGGGGAGGGTCGGAGACCCAGTACTTC.

The chain has TRBV27 and TRBJ1-2; 8 nucleotides align to TRBD1. The CDR3 has 14 residues. Germline values: CDR1 MNHEY, CDR2 SMNVEV (reference sequence). The ends lost 3 bases at V and 7 bases at J; junction bases unmatched: 7. The CDR3, as DNA: TGTGCCAGCAGTTTCTCAGGGGGCGCGGGTGGCTACACCTTC. This encodes CASSFSGGAGGYTF.

V gene TRBV5-1 combines with J gene TRBJ2-3, with D maybe TRBD2 (6 bases). CDR3 length equals 15 residues. The germline CDR1 and CDR2 sequences are SGHRS and YFSETQ. Trimming stripped 0 bases from V and 6 bases from J, with 14 bases between. The CDR3 protein is CASSLGVAAGDTQYF. CDR3 in DNA: TGCGCCAGCAGCTTGGGAGTAGCGGCGGGGGATACGCAGTATTTT.

The V and J genes are TRBV11-3 and TRBJ2-3; D might be TRBD1 (6 bases). V was clipped by 5 bases and J by 2 bases, with 14 bases between them. The V gene's germline CDR1 is SGHNT and CDR2 YENEEA. This CDR3 is 15 amino acids long. The CDR3 region has the DNA TGTGCCAGCAGCGCCGCAGGGGCCGTCACAGATACGCAGTATTTT. Its protein product is CASSAAGAVTDTQYF.

The chain links TRBV5-1 to TRBJ2-5; D tentatively fits TRBD1 or TRBD2 (6 bases each). CDR1 SGHRS and CDR2 YFSETQ come from the germline V gene. The V end lost 4 bases, the J end lost 5 bases, and 12 bases lay between the germline ends. The CDR3 loop spans 13 amino acids. This CDR3 is CASSPTGRETQYF. CDR3 coding DNA: TGCGCCAGCAGCCCAACAGGGAGGGAGACCCAGTACTTC.

The J gene is TRBJ2-1, the V gene TRBV6-5; 11 bases match TRBD2. Germline trimming cut 7 bases from V and 9 bases from J; bases unmatched to any gene: 8. Germline-derived CDR1 and CDR2 are MNHEY and SVGAGI. The CDR3 contains 14 residues. The CDR3 spells CASMRLAGTGEQFF. The CDR3 nucleotides read TGTGCCAGCATGAGACTAGCGGGAACGGGTGAGCAGTTCTTC.

V gene TRBV7-9 combines with J gene TRBJ2-3; 7 positions agree with TRBD2. The CDR3 length is 15 residues. Germline V gene lookup returns CDR1 SEHNR and CDR2 FQNEAQ (reference sequence). V lost 5 bases and J lost 0; bases outside the gene matches: 5. The CDR3 is CASSHGRVSTDTQYF. CDR3 nucleotide sequence: TGTGCCAGCAGCCATGGGAGGGTGAGCACAGATACGCAGTATTTT.

This clone has a single count. This chain links TRBV5-4 with TRBJ2-1; 11 bases match TRBD2. Looked up from germline, CDR1 is SGHNT and CDR2 is YYREEE (reference sequence). Germline trimming cut 5 bases from V and 9 bases from J; bases unmatched to any gene: 13. The CDR3 covers 16 residues. CDR3: CASRPFSGRELTEQFF. The CDR3 DNA sequence: TGTGCCAGCAGGCCTTTTAGCGGGAGGGAATTAACTGAGCAGTTCTTC.

The chain couples TRBV5-6 to TRBJ1-5; no clear D gene. The germline V gene encodes CDR1 SGHDT and CDR2 YYEEEE. The CDR3 has 15 residues. V lost 4 bases and J 1 base, leaving 12 bases between the germline ends. The CDR3 DNA reads TGTGCCAGCAGCCCGCGACCGGGGAGCAATCAGCCCCAGCATTTT. Amino acids: CASSPRPGSNQPQHF.

The rearrangement joins TRBV6-1 to TRBJ2-3; 10 nucleotides align to TRBD2. The germline CDR1 and CDR2 sequences are MNHNS and SASEGT. This CDR3 contains 16 residues. The ends lost 4 bases at V and 0 bases at J; junction bases unmatched: 4. CDR3 bases: TGTGCCAGCAGTGCTCGGACTAGCGGAAGCACAGATACGCAGTATTTT. This codes for CASSARTSGSTDTQYF.

This sequence joins TRBV7-2 and TRBJ2-5; the D call may be TRBD1 or TRBD2 (5 bases each). The J call may not be correct, given that the DNA end is closer to TRBJ2-7. Germline CDR1 SGHTA, CDR2 FQGNSA. This CDR3 spans 15 amino acids. The CDR3 coding sequence is TGTGCCAGCAGCTTAGAGGTATCGAGGGGCCTCGAGCAGTACTTC. Protein: CASSLEVSRGLEQYF.

This chain connects TRBV5-6 to TRBJ2-7; no definite D call. The germline V gene encodes CDR1 SGHDT and CDR2 YYEEEE. Trimming took off 4 bases at V and 6 bases at J, with 11 bases between the two ends. The CDR3 is 12 amino acids. The CDR3 region is CASSNTRREQYF. As DNA, the CDR3 is TGTGCCAGCAGCAACACCCGCCGCGAGCAGTACTTC.

The V and J genes are TRBV5-5 and TRBJ1-1; D gene unclear. Trimming removed 0 bases from V and 4 bases from J, with 19 bases in between. CDR1 and CDR2 (germline): SGHKS, YYEKEE (reference sequence). The CDR3 covers 17 residues. In DNA form, the CDR3 reads TGTGCCAGCAGCTTGGTGTACCACAGCCAACCTTCCACTGAAGCTTTCTTT. It translates to CASSLVYHSQPSTEAFF.

The chain uses TRBV27 and TRBJ1-5; 7 bases are shared with TRBD1. Trimming removed 6 bases from V and 1 base from J; junction bases left unmatched: 9. The germline gives CDR1 MNHEY, CDR2 SMNVEV (reference sequence). This CDR3 region has 16 residues. This CDR3 is CASRRTGVTSNQPQHF. The CDR3 DNA is TGTGCCAGCAGGCGTACAGGGGTGACGAGCAATCAGCCCCAGCATTTT.

V is TRBV28 and J is TRBJ2-3; a weak D match, TRBD2 (5 bases). Germline V lookup: CDR1 MDHEN, CDR2 SYDVKM. The CDR3 has 10 amino acids. V lost 8 bases, J lost 7 bases, and 7 bases lay in between. CDR3 loop: CASGGNTQYF. The DNA of the CDR3 is TGTGCCAGCGGAGGAAATACGCAGTATTTT.

This chain links TRBV5-1 with TRBJ2-5, with 13 bases that match TRBD2. The CDR3 has 16 amino acids. Trimming removed 4 bases from V and 3 bases from J; junction bases left unmatched: 6. The germline gives CDR1 SGHRS, CDR2 YFSETQ. The CDR3 DNA reads TGCGCCAGCAGCGTGCTTGGGACTAGCGGGGAAGAGACCCAGTACTTC. This encodes CASSVLGTSGEETQYF.